Below, 3 T cell receptor beta chains from the same sample are listed, as sequenced in a study of OX40 agonist ivuxolimab in advanced cancers. Clones were read by immunoSEQ multiplex PCR, and TCRdb kept only the in-frame ones, dropping some. The sample shows 30,000 to 40,000 clones, approximately 82% of them seen only once. This specimen consisted of CD4+ or CD8+ T cells sorted from blood, obtained in a trial of the OX40 agonist ivuxolimab. The receptors were sampled from an adult with an advanced solid tumor such as melanoma, head and neck, liver or kidney cancer.

The chain is built from TRBV5-1 and TRBJ1-2, with TRBD1 identical over 7 bases. The CDR3 consists of 15 residues. CDR1 SGHRS and CDR2 YFSETQ come from the germline V gene. The J segment lost 4 bases and the V segment lost 4 bases, leaving 10 bases of the junction unmatched. DNA for the CDR3: TGCGCCAGCAGCGTGGAATTTACAGGGGTCTATGGCTACACCTTC. This sequence encodes CASSVEFTGVYGYTF. The entire variable domain, with the rest obtained from reference TRBV5-1 and TRBJ1-2, is as follows: KAGVTQTPRYLIKTRGQQVTLSCSPISGHRSVSWYQQTPGQGLQFLFEYFSETQRNKGNFPGRFSGRQFSNSRSEMNVSTLELGDSALYLCASSVEFTGVYGYTFGSGTRLTVV.

The CDR3 DNA follows: TGTGCCAGCAGCGAATGGGGGATCCGGAACACTGAAGCTTTCTTT. It specifies CASSEWGIRNTEAFF. The chain is built from TRBV11-2 and TRBJ1-1; D may be TRBD1 (5 bases). CDR3 length equals 15 residues. The V gene lost 5 bases and the J gene lost 1 base, with 14 bases spanning the gap. Per the germline V gene, CDR1 is SGHAT and CDR2 is FQNNGV.

The genes are TRBV28 and TRBJ2-1; D gene uncertain. V gave up 3 bases and J gave up 7 bases, with 10 bases separating them. The germline V gene has CDR1 MDHEN and CDR2 SYDVKM. The CDR3 runs 13 residues. The CDR3 nucleotides read TGTGCCAGCAGTTTTTTGGGGTGGAATGAGCAGTTCTTC. The encoded protein is CASSFLGWNEQFF.